Shown below are 3 T cell receptor beta chains from a single sample sequenced in a study of CD8+ T cells in alopecia areata. Treatment defined: oral pan-JAK inhibitor, 5-10 mg twice daily. cDNA prepared by RNA extraction and subsequent reverse transcription served as the template for sequencing. Assay used: immunoSEQ multiplex PCR; TCRdb lists only in-frame clones, some missing. In the table there are a few hundred thousand clones, roughly 56% of which are singletons. The starting material was CD4+ T cells sorted from blood, obtained at week 4, from a patient treated with tofacitinib. All receptors come from a human donor with alopecia areata.

The V and J genes are TRBV14 and TRBJ1-1; D remains ambiguous. CDR3 length: 13 residues. Germline V gene lookup returns CDR1 SGHDN and CDR2 FVKESK. Trimming pared 3 bases from V and 1 base from J, leaving 6 bases between. The CDR3 DNA reads TGTGCCAGCAGCCAGGACTGGAACACTGAAGCTTTCTTT. Protein product: CASSQDWNTEAFF.

The gene calls are TRBV29-1 and TRBJ2-3; TRBD1 agrees at 8 bases. Germline CDR1 is SQVTM and CDR2 is ANQGSEA. This CDR3 has 16 residues. Unmatched junction bases numbered 12, after V lost 4 bases and J lost 3 bases. For the CDR3, the DNA is TGCAGCGTTGCTCCAAGCAGGGGGCTTACGACAGATACGCAGTATTTT. Its translation is CSVAPSRGLTTDTQYF.

The J gene is TRBJ1-2, the V gene TRBV29-1; no firm D call. Trimming took 4 bases from V and 4 from J, leaving 16 bases between them. CDR1 is SQVTM, CDR2 ANQGSEA, per germline. This CDR3 has 14 amino acids. In DNA form, the CDR3 reads TGCAGCGTTGGAACAGCATTTGGAACCTATGGCTACACCTTC. It is translated as CSVGTAFGTYGYTF.